This T cell receptor beta chain emerged from a study of T cell responses to AZD1222 COVID-19 vaccine. V lost 6 bases and J 1 base, leaving 6 bases between the germline ends. The CDR3 spans 12 residues. Germline assignment: CDR1 MNHEY and CDR2 SVGAGI. Assay: immunoSEQ multiplex PCR; the TCRdb copy retains only in-frame clones and omits some. The sample contains over 50,000 clones, roughly four fifths of which appear only once. The receptor's source is an adult who received the AZD1222 COVID-19 vaccine. Sequences were derived from peripheral blood, sampled 28 days after the second AZD1222 dose. J is TRBJ1-1 and V is TRBV6-5; no definite D call. CDR3 bases: TGTGCCAGCAGGGATCCGAACACTGAAGCTTTCTTT. It yields the protein CASRDPNTEAFF.